This T cell receptor beta chain originates from a study of T cell responses to AZD1222 COVID-19 vaccine. Study observations and caveats: Clonal diversity was possibly underestimated, and the donors were mostly white British, with more females.

Details on this clone: No antigen is known for it.

Libraries were prepared by immunoSEQ multiplex PCR; TCRdb keeps only in-frame clonotypes and omits some of them. The sample lists 180,000 or so clones, more than 75% occurring once. The CDR3 covers 13 residues. The V end was cut by 5 bases, the J end by 5 bases, with 10 bases between. Germline V gene sequence: CDR1 SGHTA, CDR2 FQGNSA. This specimen was peripheral blood, taken 28 days after the second AZD1222 dose. This clonotype originated in an adult who received the AZD1222 COVID-19 vaccine. V usage is TRBV7-2 and J usage is TRBJ1-5; D is uncertain. The CDR3 DNA sequence: TGTGCCAGCAGCCCCGGCATGGATCAGCCCCAGCATTTT. Translating it yields CASSPGMDQPQHF.